This is a list of T cell receptor beta chains from one sample in a study of radiotherapy plus CTLA-4 blockade in lung cancer. Assay used: immunoSEQ multiplex PCR; TCRdb lists only in-frame clones, some missing. The data contain 25,000 to 35,000 clones, approximately 82% of them singletons. Sequenced here: peripheral blood, sampled from a patient treated with radiotherapy plus ipilimumab. The origin of the receptors is a human donor with non-small cell lung cancer who had stable disease on radiotherapy plus ipilimumab. CDR3s include the opening cysteine and the closing phenylalanine or tryptophan. The D gene is left open where the match is weak. Expanded clones are given a class, and other clones once, few, many or no size at all.

abundance	d_gene	v_gene	j_gene	CDR3nt	CDR3aa
NA	NA	TRBV7-2	TRBJ1-2	TGTGCCAGCAGCTTTGGAACGGGGACTGGCTACACCTTC	CASSFGTGTGYTF
NA	TRBD1	TRBV7-9	TRBJ1-3	TGTGCCATCAGGGGGACAGGAAACACCATATATTTT	CAIRGTGNTIYF
NA	NA	TRBV7-2	TRBJ1-1	TGTGCCAGCAGCTCCAGTAGGTCCACTGAAGCTTTCTTT	CASSSSRSTEAFF
few	NA	TRBV11-2	TRBJ1-1	TGTGCCAGCAGCCCAATTGACAGGTTTACTGAAGCTTTCTTT	CASSPIDRFTEAFF
few	TRBD2	TRBV7-3	TRBJ2-3	TGTGCCAGCAGCGCCGGGACTACCACAGATACGCAGTATTTT	CASSAGTTTDTQYF
NA	TRBD2	TRBV9	TRBJ2-2	TGTGCCAGCAGTGGACTAGCGGGGGGGCAATCCACCGGGGAGCTGTTTTTT	CASSGLAGGQSTGELFF
NA	NA	TRBV10-2	TRBJ1-1	TGCGCCAGCAGTGAACCAGCTACCAACACTGAAGCTTTCTTT	CASSEPATNTEAFF
NA	NA	TRBV6-5	TRBJ1-5	TGTGCCAGCAGAGCCACGGATGGCAATCAGCCCCAGCATTTT	CASRATDGNQPQHF
once	NA	TRBV6-5	TRBJ1-2	TGTGCCAGCAGCCTCCCTGGGGGGATTGGGGGCTACACCTTC	CASSLPGGIGGYTF
NA	NA	TRBV27	TRBJ2-1	TGTGCCAGCAGTTTGGGGATAGGATCCTACAATGAGCAGTTCTTC	CASSLGIGSYNEQFF
NA	NA	TRBV10-3	TRBJ1-1	TGTGCCATCAGGCCCCGGAGGGACACTGAAGCTTTCTTT	CAIRPRRDTEAFF
few	NA	TRBV7-9	TRBJ1-5	TGTGCCAGCAGCTTAGATAGCAATCAGCCCCAGCATTTT	CASSLDSNQPQHF
few	NA	TRBV5-1	TRBJ1-1	TGCGCCAGCAAGATGGGCTGGGATTCTGAAGCTTTCTTT	CASKMGWDSEAFF
NA	NA	TRBV28	TRBJ1-2	TGTGCCAGCAATAAAGAAGGGAGAGGAGAAGGCTACACCTTC	CASNKEGRGEGYTF
NA	NA	TRBV6-5	TRBJ2-7	TGTGCCAGCAGAAAGCCGGGCTACGAGCAGTACTTC	CASRKPGYEQYF
large	NA	TRBV10-3	TRBJ1-3	TGTGCCATTGCTCCCGAACGCTCCGGAAACACCATATATTTT	CAIAPERSGNTIYF
NA	NA	TRBV4-3	TRBJ2-6	TGCGCCAGCAGCCAAGTCTCAGGGCTTTCTGGGGCCAACGTCCTGACTTTC	CASSQVSGLSGANVLTF
NA	NA	TRBV4-1	TRBJ1-6	TGCGCCAGCAGCCCGGGACCGCCTAGATTAAGGAATTCACCCCTCCACTTT	CASSPGPPRLRNSPLHF
NA	NA	TRBV5-6	TRBJ1-3	TGTGCCAGCAGCTTACCCTCGTATGGAAGGGGGGAAAACACCATATATTTT	CASSLPSYGRGENTIYF
NA	NA	TRBV4-1	TRBJ2-1	TGCGCCAGCAGCCAGCCCCCTTGGGACGTCAGATACAATGAGCAGTTCTTC	CASSQPPWDVRYNEQFF
NA	TRBD2	TRBV6-6	TRBJ2-2	TGTGCCAGCAGAACACCGGGGGGGCGCACCGGGGAGCTGTTTTTT	CASRTPGGRTGELFF
NA	NA	TRBV5-1	TRBJ2-2	TGCGCCAGCGGACCAACAGGGAGGGGGGAGCTGTTTTTT	CASGPTGRGELFF
few	NA	TRBV29-1	TRBJ1-2	TGCAGCGCCGGAATGGTTAACTATGGCTACACCTTC	CSAGMVNYGYTF
few	TRBD1	TRBV5-5	TRBJ1-5	TGTGCCAGCAGCCTCAACAGGGGGCTGGGTCAGCCCCAGCATTTT	CASSLNRGLGQPQHF
NA	TRBD1	TRBV11-2	TRBJ2-5	TGTGCCAGCAGCTTAGAGCGGACAGGGCGAGAGACCCAGTACTTC	CASSLERTGRETQYF
few	NA	TRBV6-5	TRBJ1-1	TGTGCCAGCAGTTATGACAGTAACACTGAAGCTTTCTTT	CASSYDSNTEAFF
NA	NA	TRBV29-1	TRBJ1-1	TGCAGCGGTCGAGAGAACACTGAAGCTTTCTTT	CSGRENTEAFF
NA	NA	TRBV28	TRBJ2-2	TGTGCCAGCAGTCGCCCGCCGTTTGGACTCACAGTAAACACCGGGGAGCTGTTTTTT	CASSRPPFGLTVNTGELFF
NA	NA	TRBV7-9	TRBJ1-1	TGTGCCAGCAGCGGGGGTCGGAGGATGAACACTGAAGCTTTCTTT	CASSGGRRMNTEAFF
NA	NA	TRBV15	TRBJ2-3	TGTGCCACCAGCAGAGATACGGGGGCTAGCACAGATACGCAGTATTTT	CATSRDTGASTDTQYF
NA	TRBD1	TRBV6-5	TRBJ1-2	TGTGCCAGCAGACCACAGGGGGCTGGTGGCTACACCTTC	CASRPQGAGGYTF